The source of this T cell receptor beta chain is a study of T cells in Graves' hyperthyroidism and ophthalmopathy. Together with thyroid ultrasound, orbital computed tomography, serum thyroxine and TRAb, clinical symptoms were used for diagnoses. Study results and caveats: The majority of expanded thyroid clonotypes above 0.001 also appeared in blood.

The CDR3 totals 13 residues. Trimming took off 2 bases at V and 4 bases at J, with 7 bases between the two ends. Germline CDR1 and CDR2: MNHEY and SVGEGT. Amplified regions were TCR beta CDR3 sequences from RNA transcripts. The primer set for the first-round RT-PCR of the TCR CDR3 was HTBI. Each CDR3 protein is one row after TCRdb ran MiXCR on the multiplex PCR reads. This sample carries under 550,000 distinct CDR3 sequences, approximately 20% of them seen once, and the ten largest clones take around 50%. This clonotype was counted a few times. Its target is not known. The sequence was collected from a middle-aged man with Graves' ophthalmopathy. V usage is TRBV6-2 or TRBV6-3 and J usage is TRBJ2-3; possible D gene TRBD1, 5 bases. The sample taken for sequencing was blood. The CDR3 DNA reads as TGTGCCAGCAGTTACCTCAGGGCAGATACGCAGTATTTT. Its protein product is CASSYLRADTQYF.